These 11 T cell receptor beta chains originate from one sample sequenced in a study of T cell repertoires in cytomegalovirus infection. MiXCR, applied by TCRdb to the reads, yields one record per CDR3 protein. The sample lists some 150,000 distinct CDR3 sequences, around 24% seen once, with about 10% in the top ten. The sequenced sample was PBMCs. The receptors originated from a human donor in good health (CMV status not recorded). Some clones in this sample may be carry-over from other donors' samples.

This clonotype was detected ten times or more. The gene calls are TRBV7-8 and TRBJ1-1, with D hard to call. The V end lost 2 bases, the J end lost 7 bases, and 11 bases lay between the germline ends. The CDR3 runs to 13 residues. CDR1 and CDR2 (germline): SGHVS, FQNEAQ. The CDR3 is CASSLYETNEAFF. The CDR3 DNA reads TGTGCCAGCAGCTTATATGAGACAAATGAAGCTTTCTTT.

The sample holds many counts of this clonotype. The chain is built from TRBV6-5 and TRBJ2-7; D gene unclear. The CDR3 is made up of 11 amino acids. Germline CDR1 MNHEY, CDR2 SVGAGI. V lost 2 bases and J lost 4, with 3 bases in between. In DNA form, the CDR3 reads TGTGCCAGCAGTTACGCATACGAGCAGTACTTC. Its protein product is CASSYAYEQYF.

The chain joins TRBV5-4 to TRBJ1-4, with D uncertain. V was pared by 0 bases and J by 4 bases, with 4 bases between. Germline V gene lookup returns CDR1 SGHNT and CDR2 YYREEE (reference sequence). The CDR3 extends over 13 amino acids. CDR3: CASSLALNEKLFF. The CDR3 DNA is TGTGCCAGCAGCTTGGCCCTTAATGAAAAACTGTTTTTT.

The chain carries TRBV5-6 and TRBJ2-5, with 7 bases matching TRBD1. CDR3 length: 15 amino acids. J gave up 2 bases and V 4 bases, and 8 bases lay outside the gene matches. Germline V gives CDR1 SGHDT, CDR2 YYEEEE. CDR3 DNA sequence: TGTGCCAGCAGCCCGGGACAGAGGTTTCAAGAGACCCAGTACTTC. This encodes CASSPGQRFQETQYF.

The V call is TRBV20-1, the J call TRBJ1-1; D remains ambiguous. The length of the CDR3 is 12 residues. CDR1 DFQATT and CDR2 SNEGSKA come from the germline V gene (reference sequence). Deletions cut 5 bases from V and 4 bases from J, with 11 bases between. CDR3 loop: CSAGGYLTEAFF. The CDR3 nucleotides are TGCAGTGCTGGCGGGTACCTCACTGAAGCTTTCTTT.

V is TRBV11-2 and J is TRBJ2-1, with no clear D. Per germline, CDR1 SGHAT and CDR2 FQNNGV. This CDR3 is built from 14 residues. V was cut by 1 base and J by 10 bases, with 14 bases left in between. The CDR3 reads CASSLALISREQFF. The CDR3 DNA follows: TGTGCCAGCAGCTTAGCATTGATATCCAGGGAGCAGTTCTTC. The entire variable domain, with the rest obtained from reference TRBV11-2 and TRBJ2-1, is as follows: EAGVAQSPRYKIIEKRQSVAFWCNPISGHATLYWYQQILGQGPKLLIQFQNNGVVDDSQLPKDRFSAERLKGVDSTLKIQPAKLEDSAVYLCASSLALISREQFFGPGTRLTVL.

This clonotype was seen repeatedly, ten times or more. The chain couples TRBV7-2 to TRBJ2-7; 9 nucleotides agree with TRBD1. Germline V CDR1 and CDR2: SGHTA, FQGNSA. The CDR3 has 16 amino acids. V lost 0 bases, J lost 2 bases, and 5 bases stayed unmatched. Here the CDR3 reads CASSLAGQGPPYEQYF. In DNA, the CDR3 is TGTGCCAGCAGCTTAGCGGGACAGGGCCCTCCCTACGAGCAGTACTTC.

This clonotype was detected ten times or more. The CDR3 DNA sequence: TGTGCCAGCAGCTTAGGGCCTCTGGGCACAGATACGCAGTATTTT. It codes for CASSLGPLGTDTQYF. The chain has TRBV7-6 and TRBJ2-3; no firm D call. The ends were cut back, 1 base at V and 1 base at J, with 9 bases in the middle. This CDR3 comprises 15 residues. Germline V CDR1 and CDR2: SGHVS, FNYEAQ.

This chain joins TRBV19 and TRBJ2-1; D may correspond to TRBD1 or TRBD2 (6 bases each). CDR3 length: 15 residues. Trimming pared 6 bases from V and 4 bases from J, leaving 16 bases between. The germline gives CDR1 LNHDA, CDR2 SQIVND (reference sequence). The CDR3 bases are TGTGCCAGTAGCAGCTCCGGGGGCACTTACAATGAGCAGTTCTTC. It codes for CASSSSGGTYNEQFF. Together with reference TRBV19 and TRBJ2-1, the CDR3 gives the full variable domain: DGGITQSPKYLFRKEGQNVTLSCEQNLNHDAMYWYRQDPGQGLRLIYYSQIVNDFQKGDIAEGYSVSREKKESFPLTVTSAQKNPTAFYLCASSSSGGTYNEQFFGPGTRLTVL.

The chain uses TRBV20-1 and TRBJ2-5; 7 bases are a match to TRBD2. Germline V gives CDR1 DFQATT, CDR2 SNEGSKA (reference sequence). V gave up 4 bases and J gave up 2 bases; unmatched junction bases: 7. The CDR3 is 14 amino acids. CDR3 protein: CSAMGAGRQETQYF. The CDR3 region has the DNA TGCAGTGCTATGGGAGCCGGGAGGCAAGAGACCCAGTACTTC.

The chain carries TRBV20-1 and TRBJ2-1, with D perhaps matching TRBD1 or TRBD2 (6 bases each). From germline, CDR1 is DFQATT and CDR2 SNEGSKA (reference sequence). V was cut by 4 bases and J by 4 bases, with 14 bases left in between. The CDR3 consists of 14 residues. CDR3: CSAKGGTNYNEQFF. The CDR3 DNA sequence: TGCAGTGCTAAGGGCGGGACAAATTACAATGAGCAGTTCTTC.